The 15 T cell receptor beta chains below all came from one sample that was sequenced in a study of blood T cell repertoires in COVID-19. Profiling relied on immunoSEQ multiplex PCR, and the TCRdb table lists in-frame clones only, not all of them. The repertoire holds about 330,000 clones, approximately 82% seen once, with approximately 1.2% in the top ten. Sequenced material: peripheral blood. Every receptor here comes from a woman in her fifties or sixties with acute or convalescent COVID-19.

V is TRBV6-5 and J is TRBJ1-3; possibly TRBD1 for D (5 bases). Germline CDR1 MNHEY, CDR2 SVGAGI. Trimming left V 6 bases short and J 5 bases short, with 14 bases between. The CDR3 is 14 residues long. DNA for the CDR3: TGTGCCAGCAGCCCACAGGACATTCGAAACACCATATATTTT. This gives the protein CASSPQDIRNTIYF.

V gene TRBV9 combines with J gene TRBJ2-1; TRBD2 matches 11 bases. V was pared by 3 bases and J by 2 bases, with 4 bases of the junction left unmatched. The CDR3 has 16 amino acids. CDR1 SGDLS and CDR2 YYNGEE come from the germline V gene. The DNA of the CDR3 is TGTGCCAGCAGCGAGGGACTAGCGGTTACCTACAATGAGCAGTTCTTC. Protein: CASSEGLAVTYNEQFF.

The chain combines TRBV11-3 with TRBJ2-7; D unresolved. Germline values: CDR1 SGHNT, CDR2 YENEEA. The CDR3 loop spans 12 amino acids. Trimming cost V 6 bases and J 2 bases, with 8 bases left between them. The CDR3 DNA is TGTGCCAGCAGGAATACTACCTACGAGCAGTACTTC. Its translation is CASRNTTYEQYF.

This sequence joins TRBV11-2 and TRBJ2-2; 11 bases fit TRBD2. Germline loops: CDR1 SGHAT, CDR2 FQNNGV. The CDR3 runs 16 residues. The J segment lost 4 bases and the V segment lost 3 bases, leaving 4 bases of the junction unmatched. The CDR3, as DNA: TGTGCCAGCAGCTTTTACCTAGCGGGGGGCACCGGGGAGCTGTTTTTT. It encodes CASSFYLAGGTGELFF.

The chain has TRBV4-1 and TRBJ1-5, with D perhaps TRBD1 (5 bases). The CDR3 loop spans 17 amino acids. From germline, CDR1 is MGHRA and CDR2 YSYEKL. V shed 4 bases and J shed 5 bases, with 21 bases lying between them. The CDR3 bases are TGCGCCAGCAGCCCTATATATCCGGACAAACCGGATCAGCCCCAGCATTTT. Its translation: CASSPIYPDKPDQPQHF.

The chain is built from TRBV27 and TRBJ1-3, with D perhaps matching TRBD1 (5 bases). CDR1 is MNHEY and CDR2 is SMNVEV in the germline V gene (reference sequence). CDR3 length equals 19 residues. V lost 2 bases and J 3 bases, leaving 23 bases between the germline ends. The CDR3 nucleotides read TGTGCCAGCAGTTTAAGCTCTGCTCGGGCAGGGCAGTATGGAAACACCATATATTTT. This codes for CASSLSSARAGQYGNTIYF.

The V and J genes are TRBV5-4 and TRBJ2-5; TRBD2 matches 16 bases. The CDR3 runs to 17 residues. Germline CDR1 is SGHNT and CDR2 is YYREEE (reference sequence). Unmatched junction bases numbered 9, after V lost 5 bases and J lost 5 bases. The CDR3: CASSRGTSGGAGETQYF. Written as DNA, the CDR3 is TGTGCCAGCAGTCGAGGGACTAGCGGGGGGGCAGGGGAGACCCAGTACTTC. The whole variable domain, filled in from reference TRBV5-4 and TRBJ2-5, reads ETGVTQSPTHLIKTRGQQVTLRCSSQSGHNTVSWYQQALGQGPQFIFQYYREEENGRGNFPPRFSGLQFPNYSSELNVNALELDDSALYLCASSRGTSGGAGETQYFGPGTRLLVL.

The chain employs TRBV6-4 and TRBJ2-7; TRBD1 matches at 8 bases. The CDR3 runs 14 residues. The trim removed 7 bases at V and 3 bases at J, leaving 8 bases unmatched. CDR1 and CDR2 (germline): MRHNA, SNTAGT. CDR3 in amino acids: CASTYRGTGYEQYV. In DNA, the CDR3 is TGTGCCAGCACCTACAGGGGGACCGGCTACGAGCAGTACGTC.

The genes are TRBV3-1 (or the pseudogene TRBV3-2) and TRBJ1-2, with D unresolved. Trimming left V 4 bases short and J 8 bases short, with 17 bases between. The germline CDR1 and CDR2 sequences are LGHDT and YNNKEL (reference sequence). The CDR3 is made up of 14 amino acids. As DNA, the CDR3 is TGTGCCAGCAGCCTCGGTACAGCGGTGGTCGGCTACACCTTC. Its translation is CASSLGTAVVGYTF.

J is TRBJ1-6 and V is TRBV5-1; 11 bases agree with TRBD1. CDR1 and CDR2 (germline): SGHRS, YFSETQ. V was pared by 0 bases and J by 11 bases, with 1 base of the junction left unmatched. This CDR3 is 14 amino acids long. CDR3 DNA: TGCGCCAGCAGCTTGGGGGACAGGGGGACACCCCTCCACTTT. The encoded protein is CASSLGDRGTPLHF.

This clone was counted only a few times. V is TRBV11-2 and J is TRBJ1-2, with 7 bases fitting TRBD1. The CDR3 length is 14 residues. Looked up from germline, CDR1 is SGHAT and CDR2 is FQNNGV. V dropped 3 bases and J dropped 7; count of bases not matched to a gene: 8. CDR3 loop: CASSFNEAGGGYTF. DNA for the CDR3: TGTGCCAGCAGCTTTAACGAAGCAGGGGGTGGCTACACCTTC.

The chain recombines TRBV27 with TRBJ2-2, with 9 positions matching TRBD1. J lost 7 bases, V lost 5 bases, and 8 bases had no gene match. The CDR3 has 15 amino acids. CDR1 and CDR2 (germline): MNHEY, SMNVEV (reference sequence). The CDR3 loop is CASSRGTGRVGELFF. CDR3 bases: TGTGCCAGCAGTCGGGGGACAGGGAGGGTCGGGGAGCTGTTTTTT.

V and J are TRBV10-1 and TRBJ2-3; 13 bases map to TRBD2. Trimming removed 8 bases from V and 6 bases from J; junction bases left unmatched: 5. This CDR3 is 14 amino acids long. The germline V gene has CDR1 WNHNN and CDR2 SYGVQD (reference sequence). The CDR3 DNA reads TGCGCCAGCGGACTAGCGGGGGCGCCGGATACGCAGTATTTT. Translated, it gives CASGLAGAPDTQYF.

J is TRBJ2-5 and V is TRBV5-1, with 8 bases matching TRBD1. The CDR3 is 14 amino acids. Germline lookup yields CDR1 SGHRS and CDR2 YFSETQ. The V and J ends lost 6 bases and 5 bases, in that order; junction bases with no gene match: 9. CDR3 sequence: CASNYGQGRETQYF. CDR3 DNA sequence: TGCGCCAGCAACTACGGACAGGGAAGGGAGACCCAGTACTTC. Combining the CDR3 with reference TRBV5-1 and TRBJ2-5 gives the whole variable domain KAGVTQTPRYLIKTRGQQVTLSCSPISGHRSVSWYQQTPGQGLQFLFEYFSETQRNKGNFPGRFSGRQFSNSRSEMNVSTLELGDSALYLCASNYGQGRETQYFGPGTRLLVL.

The genes are TRBV2 and TRBJ2-7, with D tentatively TRBD2 (6 bases). Germline V gives CDR1 SNHLY, CDR2 FYNNEI. Trimming removed 10 bases from V and 3 bases from J, with 16 bases in between. The CDR3 has 13 amino acids. The CDR3, as DNA: TGTGCCACCCACCGGGACTTCGGCTACGAGCAGTACGTC. Its protein is CATHRDFGYEQYV.